These 25 T cell receptor beta chains came from one sample sequenced in a study of human T cells and chemical hapten exposure. TCRdb reprocessed the RACE reads via MiXCR and lists one record per CDR3 protein. The data contain some 90,000 distinct CDR3 sequences, roughly 11% of them singletons. The time point here: patch test 3, about 24 weeks after DPC sensitization. As to treatment: therapeutic diphenylcyclopropenone sensitization with weekly scalp DPC. This specimen consisted of whole blood, obtained in connection with sensitization to the hapten diphenylcyclopropenone (DPC). Receptor source: a woman between 25 and 40 years old with alopecia areata. Some clones in this sample may be carry-over from other donors' samples.

This clonotype was seen a few times. The chain's CDR3 is CASSGGSGAQDTEAFF. CDR3 DNA sequence: TGTGCCAGCAGCGGAGGTTCAGGGGCCCAAGACACTGAAGCTTTCTTT. The chain joins TRBV5-5 to TRBJ1-1, with D maybe TRBD1 (6 bases). From germline, CDR1 is SGHKS and CDR2 YYEKEE (reference sequence). V was shortened by 4 bases and J by 3 bases, with 19 bases between the two germline ends. This CDR3 region has 16 residues.

This clonotype was seen at least ten times. The V gene is TRBV2, the J gene TRBJ1-6, with 8 bases lining up with TRBD1. The CDR3 extends over 11 amino acids. The V gene's germline CDR1 is SNHLY and CDR2 FYNNEI. Trimming at V came to 11 bases and at J to 6 bases, leaving 0 bases not matched to a gene. CDR3 in amino acids: CAGQGNSPLHF. CDR3 nucleotides: TGTGCCGGACAGGGTAATTCACCCCTCCACTTT. Looking up the rest from reference TRBV2 and TRBJ1-6 gives the full variable domain: EPEVTQTPSHQVTQMGQEVILRCVPISNHLYFYWYRQILGQKVEFLVSFYNNEISEKSEIFDDQFSVERPDGSNFTLKIRSTKLEDSAMYFCAGQGNSPLHFGNGTRLTVT.

This clonotype was detected a few times. The chain uses TRBV6-5 and TRBJ1-2, with 7 bases lining up with TRBD1. Germline V gene lookup returns CDR1 MNHEY and CDR2 SVGAGI. This CDR3 has 14 amino acids. V shed 8 bases and J 2 bases; nucleotides not matched to a gene: 8. DNA for the CDR3: TGTGCCAGCGGGCGGACAGGAGGAAACTATGGCTACACCTTC. This sequence encodes CASGRTGGNYGYTF.

The CDR3 region is CASSPALLTDTQYF. The CDR3, as DNA: TGCGCCAGCAGCCCGGCCCTTCTCACAGATACGCAGTATTTT. V gene TRBV5-1 combines with J gene TRBJ2-3, with unresolved D. Germline CDR1 reads SGHRS; CDR2 reads YFSETQ. The V end was cut by 4 bases, the J end by 2 bases, with 11 bases between. The CDR3 loop spans 14 amino acids.

Only a few counts were recorded for this clonotype. This chain uses TRBV24-1 with TRBJ2-2, with 8 bases identical to TRBD2. In germline, CDR1 is KGHDR, CDR2 SFDVKD. This CDR3 is built from 17 residues. The ends lost 4 bases at V and 3 bases at J; junction bases unmatched: 9. CDR3 residues: CATSELLAGRDTGELFF. CDR3 DNA sequence: TGTGCCACCAGTGAACTCCTAGCGGGTCGGGACACCGGGGAGCTGTTTTTT.

The V gene is TRBV28, the J gene TRBJ2-7; 11 nucleotides align to TRBD2. CDR1 is MDHEN, CDR2 SYDVKM, per germline. The CDR3 covers 14 residues. The V gene end was trimmed by 5 bases and the J gene end by 4 bases; junction bases not matched to a gene: 4. The CDR3 DNA is TGTGCCAGCAGTACTAGGACTAGCGGGTACGAGCAGTACGTC. This gives the protein CASSTRTSGYEQYV.

A word on this clonotype: A clone one base away is much larger, so this may be a read error. The conserved final phenylalanine or tryptophan is absent from the CDR3, which likely points to a read error. This chain connects TRBV11-2 to TRBJ1-2, with a tentative D call TRBD1 (5 bases). The CDR3 runs to 14 residues. Germline V lookup: CDR1 SGHAT, CDR2 FQNNGV. The ends were cut back, 4 bases at V and 2 bases at J, with 11 bases in the middle. The CDR3 here is CASSSLRTNYGYTL. DNA of the CDR3: TGTGCCAGCAGCTCCCTTAGGACAAACTATGGCTACACCCTC.

This clonotype was found a few times. V usage is TRBV12-3 or TRBV12-4 and J usage is TRBJ1-5; D unclear. V was clipped by 7 bases and J by 7 bases, with 17 bases between them. This CDR3 is built from 14 residues. The CDR3 loop reads CASTWESGGQPQHF. The CDR3 DNA is TGTGCCAGCACTTGGGAATCAGGAGGGCAGCCCCAGCATTTT.

This clonotype was observed at least ten times. This chain joins TRBV7-9 and TRBJ2-1; D is unclear. The CDR3 is 12 amino acids. V shed 1 base and J shed 10 bases, with 8 bases lying between them. The germline V gene encodes CDR1 SEHNR and CDR2 FQNEAQ (reference sequence). This CDR3 is CASSLVQREQFF. In DNA, the CDR3 is TGTGCCAGCAGCTTAGTCCAGAGAGAGCAGTTCTTC.

At least ten counts were recorded for this clonotype. The chain links TRBV28 to TRBJ2-3; maybe TRBD2 (6 bases). CDR1 is MDHEN, CDR2 SYDVKM, per germline. V was clipped by 7 bases and J by 6 bases, with 17 bases between them. The CDR3 contains 14 residues. CDR3 amino acids: CASTRGSGRDTQYF. CDR3 nucleotide sequence: TGTGCCAGCACCCGGGGCAGCGGGCGGGATACGCAGTATTTT.

The V gene is TRBV7-6, the J gene TRBJ2-1, with D perhaps matching TRBD2 (6 bases). The CDR3 spans 15 residues. V gave up 3 bases and J gave up 0 bases, with 9 bases separating them. Germline CDR1 and CDR2: SGHVS and FNYEAQ. In nucleotides, the CDR3 is TGTGCCAGCAGCTTGGGGGACTTCTCCTACAATGAGCAGTTCTTC. Amino acid sequence: CASSLGDFSYNEQFF.

This CDR3 reads CASSPEVVLTYEQYF. DNA for the CDR3: TGTGCCAGCAGCCCAGAGGTAGTTCTGACCTACGAGCAGTACTTC. This sequence joins TRBV3-1 and TRBJ2-7; D uncertain. The CDR3 runs 15 residues. V was cut by 4 bases and J by 2 bases, with 15 bases left in between. CDR1 and CDR2 from the germline V gene are LGHDT and YNNKEL (reference sequence).

This clonotype was seen repeatedly, ten times or more. The chain combines TRBV4-1 with TRBJ1-2; D may be TRBD1 (6 bases). V was trimmed by 0 bases and J by 4 bases, leaving 21 bases between them. The CDR3 contains 18 residues. Germline values: CDR1 MGHRA, CDR2 YSYEKL. In DNA, the CDR3 is TGCGCCAGCAGCCAAGAAGAAATGTTGGCAGGGGATTCCTATGGCTACACCTTC. Translation: CASSQEEMLAGDSYGYTF.

Regarding this clonotype: The junction differs from germline at one of its ends, possibly a read error. The CDR3 sequence: CASSPRQGGYNQQFF. CDR3 DNA sequence: TGTGCCAGCAGCCCGAGACAGGGTGGTTACAATCAGCAGTTCTTC. The chain recombines TRBV7-9 with TRBJ2-1, with 7 positions matching TRBD1. From germline, CDR1 is SEHNR and CDR2 FQNEAQ (reference sequence). The CDR3 is 15 amino acids.

This clonotype was observed many times. The gene calls are TRBV29-1 and TRBJ2-3; D is unresolved. V was pared by 6 bases and J by 6 bases, with 10 bases between. Germline assignment: CDR1 SQVTM and CDR2 ANQGSEA. The CDR3 length is 11 residues. CDR3 sequence reads: CSVPAGDTQYF. The CDR3 DNA is TGCAGCGTCCCCGCCGGCGATACGCAGTATTTT.

This clonotype appeared many times. The chain is built from TRBV4-1 and TRBJ2-1, with 10 bases fitting TRBD2. The CDR3 length is 19 residues. Germline V gives CDR1 MGHRA, CDR2 YSYEKL. The J segment lost 6 bases and the V segment lost 0 bases, leaving 14 bases of the junction unmatched. The CDR3 reads CASSQDSPSGREVRNEQFF. CDR3 coding DNA: TGCGCCAGCAGCCAAGATTCGCCAAGCGGGAGGGAGGTACGCAATGAGCAGTTCTTC.

This clonotype was seen a few times. The chain carries TRBV28 and TRBJ2-7; D ambiguous. CDR3 size: 10 residues. In germline, CDR1 is MDHEN, CDR2 SYDVKM. Trimming took off 6 bases at V and 3 bases at J, with 3 bases between the two ends. The CDR3 DNA reads TGTGCCAGCAGGGTCTACGAGCAGTACGTC. This sequence encodes CASRVYEQYV.

This clonotype was detected ten times or more. The gene calls are TRBV12-3 or TRBV12-4 and TRBJ1-6; D possibly corresponds to TRBD1 (5 bases). Trimming stripped 8 bases from V and 6 bases from J, with 14 bases between. The CDR3 has 14 amino acids. Here the CDR3 reads CASGPGLPNSPLHF. In DNA form, the CDR3 reads TGTGCCAGCGGACCGGGACTGCCTAATTCACCCCTCCACTTT.

There are a few counts of this clonotype. The chain employs TRBV7-2 and TRBJ2-5, with D possibly being TRBD1 or TRBD2 (6 bases each). The V gene's germline CDR1 is SGHTA and CDR2 FQGNSA. The V gene lost 6 bases and the J gene lost 5 bases, with 19 bases spanning the gap. CDR3 length: 15 amino acids. CDR3 protein: CASRLLGGPGETQYF. The DNA for the CDR3 is TGTGCCAGCAGGCTGCTGGGGGGCCCGGGGGAGACCCAGTACTTC.

The sample holds many counts of this clonotype. The rearrangement links TRBV6-5 to TRBJ2-1, with 14 nucleotides matching TRBD2. V lost 6 bases, J lost 10 bases, and 11 bases stayed unmatched. The CDR3 length is 16 residues. Germline V gives CDR1 MNHEY, CDR2 SVGAGI. DNA for the CDR3: TGTGCCAGCAGCCCCCCGGGACTAGCGGGAGCGAGAGAGCAGTTCTTC. Amino acids: CASSPPGLAGAREQFF.

The genes are TRBV12-3 or TRBV12-4 and TRBJ2-7; 8 nucleotides agree with TRBD1. The CDR3 is 14 residues long. V was pared by 5 bases and J by 5 bases, with 8 bases of the junction left unmatched. DNA of the CDR3: TGTGCCAGCAGTGCCGAGACAGGGGTCGACGAGCAGTACTTC. Residues: CASSAETGVDEQYF.

This clonotype was observed many times. V is TRBV29-1 and J is TRBJ2-3; no definite D call. Germline V gene data show CDR1 as SQVTM and CDR2 as ANQGSEA. The CDR3 has 12 amino acids. V was shortened by 5 bases and J by 2 bases, with 8 bases between the two germline ends. The CDR3 is CSVSRITDTQYF. The CDR3 nucleotides are TGCAGCGTTTCCAGGATCACAGATACGCAGTATTTT.

This clonotype was seen repeatedly, ten times or more. The chain employs TRBV6-5 and TRBJ1-1; possibly TRBD1 for D (5 bases). Trimming removed 6 bases from V and 6 bases from J, with 17 bases in between. The CDR3 consists of 14 residues. Germline V gene lookup returns CDR1 MNHEY and CDR2 SVGAGI. DNA of the CDR3: TGTGCCAGCAGCTTAGACAGTGAGGTGTCTGAAGCTTTCTTT. Translation gives CASSLDSEVSEAFF.

The chain links TRBV28 to TRBJ2-7, with D perhaps matching TRBD1 or TRBD2 (5 bases each). Trimming cost V 4 bases and J 6 bases, with 10 bases left between them. CDR3 length equals 12 residues. Germline V gives CDR1 MDHEN, CDR2 SYDVKM. DNA of the CDR3: TGTGCCAGCAGTTCGCTCGGGGCCGAGCAGTACGTC. Translation gives CASSSLGAEQYV.

This CDR3 is CASSLAYEQYV. For the CDR3, the DNA is TGTGCCAGCAGCTTGGCCTACGAGCAGTACGTC. This chain joins TRBV5-6 and TRBJ2-7; D gene ambiguous. V shed 0 bases and J shed 2 bases, with 0 bases lying between them. This CDR3 contains 11 residues. CDR1 and CDR2 (germline): SGHDT, YYEEEE.